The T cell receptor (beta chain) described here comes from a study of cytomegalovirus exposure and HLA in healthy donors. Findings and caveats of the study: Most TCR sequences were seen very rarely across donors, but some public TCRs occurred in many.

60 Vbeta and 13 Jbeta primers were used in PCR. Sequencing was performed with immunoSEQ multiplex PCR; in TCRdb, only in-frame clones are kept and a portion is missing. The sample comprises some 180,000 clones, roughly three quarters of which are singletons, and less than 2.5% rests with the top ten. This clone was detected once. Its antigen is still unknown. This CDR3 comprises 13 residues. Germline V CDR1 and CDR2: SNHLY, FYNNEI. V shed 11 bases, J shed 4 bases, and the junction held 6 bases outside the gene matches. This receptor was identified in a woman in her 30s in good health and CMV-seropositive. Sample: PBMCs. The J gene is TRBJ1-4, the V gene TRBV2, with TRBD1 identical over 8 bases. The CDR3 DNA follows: TGTGCCTTACGGACAGGGCTTAATGAAAAACTGTTTTTT. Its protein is CALRTGLNEKLFF.